Listed here are 2 T cell receptor beta chains from one sample, sequenced in a study of shared clonotypes between healthy human individuals. CD45RO-negative CD8 cells positively selected for CCR7 made up the naive population, which excluded terminally differentiated effector memory CD45RA+ cells. Clones were read by immunoSEQ multiplex PCR, and TCRdb kept only the in-frame ones, dropping some. The sample lists nearly 600,000 clones, 95% to 96% seen once, with about 0.11% in the top ten. The sample consisted of naive CD8+ T cells sorted from blood. Receptor source: a woman younger than 45 in good health.

CDR3 nucleotides: TGTGCCAGCAGCCAAGATCTAGGGCCATCCTACAATGAGCAGTTCTTC. It codes for CASSQDLGPSYNEQFF. The chain employs TRBV14 and TRBJ2-1; no definite D call. V lost 0 bases and J lost 1, with 10 bases in between. Germline CDR1 and CDR2: SGHDN and FVKESK. The CDR3 sequence is 16 residues long. The whole variable domain, filled in from reference TRBV14 and TRBJ2-1, reads EAGVTQFPSHSVIEKGQTVTLRCDPISGHDNLYWYRRVMGKEIKFLLHFVKESKQDESGMPNNRFLAERTGGTYSTLKVQPAELEDSGVYFCASSQDLGPSYNEQFFGPGTRLTVL.

This chain uses TRBV19 with TRBJ2-3; the D is unclear. This CDR3 region has 12 residues. Deletions cut 3 bases from V and 4 bases from J, with 5 bases between. Per germline, CDR1 LNHDA and CDR2 SQIVND (reference sequence). DNA for the CDR3: TGTGCCAGTAGTATTTTCTCAGATACGCAGTATTTT. Its translation is CASSIFSDTQYF.